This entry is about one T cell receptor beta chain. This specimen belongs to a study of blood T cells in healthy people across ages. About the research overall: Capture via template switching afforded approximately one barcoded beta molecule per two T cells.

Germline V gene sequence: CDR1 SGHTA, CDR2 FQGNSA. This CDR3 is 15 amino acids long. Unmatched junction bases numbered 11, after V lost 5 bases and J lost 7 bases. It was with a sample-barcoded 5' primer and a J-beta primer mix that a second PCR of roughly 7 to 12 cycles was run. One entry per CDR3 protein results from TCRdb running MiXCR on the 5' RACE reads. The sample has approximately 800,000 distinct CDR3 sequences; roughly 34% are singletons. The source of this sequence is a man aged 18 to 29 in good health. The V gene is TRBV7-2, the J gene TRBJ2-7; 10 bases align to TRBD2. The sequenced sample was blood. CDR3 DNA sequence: TGTGCCAGCAGCCTTAGCGGGGGGTCGCACAATGAGCAGTACTTC. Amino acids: CASSLSGGSHNEQYF.